Listed below are T cell receptor beta chains from one sample, sequenced in a study of vaccination and CD4 T cells after COVID-19. In TCRdb, the PCR reads were re-called with MiXCR into one record per CDR3 protein. The sample includes approximately 13,000 distinct CDR3 sequences, 52% of them seen just once. These TCRs are of unknown antigen specificity. The specimen sequenced was CD4+ T cells from blood, cultured in vitro. The origin of the receptors is a human donor who had recovered from COVID-19. Each CDR3 is given with its conserved first and last residue. The D gene is left open where the match is weak. Not every row has a clone size; where given, it reads once, few, many or a size class.

d_gene: -; len: 14; j_gene: TRBJ2-2; v_gene: TRBV11-2; abundance: -; CDR3nt: TGTGCCAGCAGCTTAGAGCATTCCACCGGGGAGCTGTTTTTT; CDR3aa: CASSLEHSTGELFF
d_gene: -; len: 12; j_gene: TRBJ1-3; v_gene: TRBV29-1; abundance: -; CDR3nt: TGCAGCGCCGAAATGCGCCGGAACACCATATATTTT; CDR3aa: CSAEMRRNTIYF
d_gene: -; len: 13; j_gene: TRBJ1-1; v_gene: TRBV2; abundance: -; CDR3nt: TGTGCCAGCAGCGCCTCGGGGAACACTGAAGCTTTCTTT; CDR3aa: CASSASGNTEAFF
d_gene: -; len: 13; j_gene: TRBJ1-2; v_gene: TRBV7-2; abundance: medium-sized; CDR3nt: TGTGCCAGCAGCTTAGAGAGGGGTTCTTATTACACCTTC; CDR3aa: CASSLERGSYYTF
d_gene: -; len: 14; j_gene: TRBJ2-5; v_gene: TRBV2; abundance: -; CDR3nt: TGTGCCAGCACTCCGGGGCTAGTCCAAGAGACCCAGTACTTC; CDR3aa: CASTPGLVQETQYF
d_gene: -; len: 17; j_gene: TRBJ1-6; v_gene: TRBV6-5; abundance: -; CDR3nt: TGTGCCAGCAGTTACCAGGGTGGGGGGGGTTATAATTCACCCCTCCACTTT; CDR3aa: CASSYQGGGGYNSPLHF
d_gene: -; len: 13; j_gene: TRBJ1-2; v_gene: TRBV2; abundance: -; CDR3nt: TGTGCCAGCAGCCGGGACCTTACGGAGGGCTACACCTTC; CDR3aa: CASSRDLTEGYTF
d_gene: -; len: 16; j_gene: TRBJ1-4; v_gene: TRBV27; abundance: -; CDR3nt: TGTGCCAGCAGCCCCAGGTCGGGGGGGCTCGGTGAAAAACTGTTTTTT; CDR3aa: CASSPRSGGLGEKLFF
d_gene: TRBD1; len: 16; j_gene: TRBJ1-2; v_gene: TRBV11-2; abundance: once; CDR3nt: TGTGCCAGCAGCTTAGAGGGGGCAGGGGGTATTAGTGGCTACACCTTC; CDR3aa: CASSLEGAGGISGYTF
d_gene: -; len: 13; j_gene: TRBJ1-5; v_gene: TRBV2; abundance: -; CDR3nt: TGTGCCAGCACCACCGGGGGCAATCAGCCCCAGCATTTT; CDR3aa: CASTTGGNQPQHF
d_gene: -; len: 16; j_gene: TRBJ2-6; v_gene: TRBV5-4; abundance: -; CDR3nt: TGTGCCAGCACCGGGACTCCAGGCTCTGGGGCCAACGTCCTGACTTTC; CDR3aa: CASTGTPGSGANVLTF
d_gene: -; len: 14; j_gene: TRBJ2-1; v_gene: TRBV7-9; abundance: -; CDR3nt: TGTGCCAGCAGCTCTACTTACAGGGACAATGAGCAGTTCTTC; CDR3aa: CASSSTYRDNEQFF
d_gene: -; len: 13; j_gene: TRBJ2-3; v_gene: TRBV5-1; abundance: medium-sized; CDR3nt: TGCGCCAGCAGCCCGGGTTACACAGATACGCAGTATTTT; CDR3aa: CASSPGYTDTQYF
d_gene: -; len: 15; j_gene: TRBJ1-5; v_gene: TRBV24-1; abundance: -; CDR3nt: TGTGCCACCAGTGATTCGACCGGGTTCTCAGGGCCCCAGCATTTT; CDR3aa: CATSDSTGFSGPQHF
d_gene: -; len: 11; j_gene: TRBJ2-4; v_gene: TRBV6-1; abundance: few; CDR3nt: TGTGCCAGCAGTGACCCGGACATTCAGTACTTC; CDR3aa: CASSDPDIQYF
d_gene: -; len: 14; j_gene: TRBJ1-2; v_gene: TRBV5-8; abundance: -; CDR3nt: TGTGCCAGCATCCTGATGTGGGAGTCCTATGGCTACACCTTC; CDR3aa: CASILMWESYGYTF
d_gene: -; len: 12; j_gene: TRBJ2-1; v_gene: TRBV20-1; abundance: once; CDR3nt: TGCAGTATGGACTTCTCCTACAATGAGCAGTTCTTC; CDR3aa: CSMDFSYNEQFF
d_gene: TRBD2; len: 14; j_gene: TRBJ2-5; v_gene: TRBV27; abundance: -; CDR3nt: TGTGCCAGCAGTTCCCCGGGACTACAAGAGACCCAGTACTTC; CDR3aa: CASSSPGLQETQYF
d_gene: TRBD2; len: 18; j_gene: TRBJ2-5; v_gene: TRBV20-1; abundance: -; CDR3nt: TGCAGTGCTAGAGATTCAGGGGGACTAGCGGGAGGCAGTGTGACCCAGTACTTC; CDR3aa: CSARDSGGLAGGSVTQYF
d_gene: TRBD2; len: 18; j_gene: TRBJ2-3; v_gene: TRBV6-1; abundance: -; CDR3nt: TGTGCCAGTAGCCCTGGGCTAGCGGGAGGAAGGTACACAGATACGCAGTATTTT; CDR3aa: CASSPGLAGGRYTDTQYF
d_gene: -; len: 13; j_gene: TRBJ2-5; v_gene: TRBV6-2/TRBV6-3; abundance: few; CDR3nt: TGTGCCAGCTTTCGCGGGGACGCCGGGACCCAGTACTTC; CDR3aa: CASFRGDAGTQYF
d_gene: -; len: 14; j_gene: TRBJ1-4; v_gene: TRBV7-2; abundance: -; CDR3nt: TGTGCCAGCAGCTTAATTTGGGAAAATGAAAAACTGTTTTTT; CDR3aa: CASSLIWENEKLFF
d_gene: -; len: 12; j_gene: TRBJ1-1; v_gene: TRBV20-1; abundance: -; CDR3nt: TGCAGTGCCACGACAGGCCCTAAGGGGTTGGTCTTT; CDR3aa: CSATTGPKGLVF
d_gene: -; len: 14; j_gene: TRBJ1-3; v_gene: TRBV10-2; abundance: -; CDR3nt: TGTGCCAGCAGTGAGGTGTTTTCTGGAAACACCATATATTTT; CDR3aa: CASSEVFSGNTIYF
d_gene: -; len: 14; j_gene: TRBJ2-3; v_gene: TRBV20-1; abundance: medium-sized; CDR3nt: TGCAGTGCTAGAATTGCCAGATCCACAGATACGCAGTATTTT; CDR3aa: CSARIARSTDTQYF
d_gene: -; len: 14; j_gene: TRBJ1-5; v_gene: TRBV20-1; abundance: few; CDR3nt: TGCAGTGCTAGCGGAAGTTACTCAACTCAGCCCCAGCATTTT; CDR3aa: CSASGSYSTQPQHF
d_gene: -; len: 13; j_gene: TRBJ1-2; v_gene: TRBV20-1; abundance: few; CDR3nt: TGCAGTGCTAATACAGACGCTAACTATGGCTACACCTTC; CDR3aa: CSANTDANYGYTF
d_gene: -; len: 12; j_gene: TRBJ1-5; v_gene: TRBV2; abundance: once; CDR3nt: TGTGCCAGAAGTGCCACGGGAGGGCCCCGGCATTTT; CDR3aa: CARSATGGPRHF
d_gene: TRBD1; len: 15; j_gene: TRBJ2-1; v_gene: TRBV5-4; abundance: -; CDR3nt: TGTGCCAGCAGCTCCCGGGACAGGGCCTACAATGAGCAGTTCTTC; CDR3aa: CASSSRDRAYNEQFF
d_gene: TRBD2; len: 16; j_gene: TRBJ2-7; v_gene: TRBV12-3/TRBV12-4; abundance: medium-sized; CDR3nt: TGTGCCAGCAGTTTAGCCACTGGACTAGCGGGAAGCGAGCAGTACTTC; CDR3aa: CASSLATGLAGSEQYF
d_gene: TRBD2; len: 13; j_gene: TRBJ2-3; v_gene: TRBV6-2/TRBV6-3; abundance: once; CDR3nt: TGTGCCAGCGCGGGAGGCGGGCCAGATACGCAGTATTTT; CDR3aa: CASAGGGPDTQYF
d_gene: -; len: 11; j_gene: TRBJ2-7; v_gene: TRBV12-3/TRBV12-4; abundance: -; CDR3nt: TGTGCCAGCAGTCAACAATACGAGCAGTACTTC; CDR3aa: CASSQQYEQYF
d_gene: TRBD1; len: 15; j_gene: TRBJ1-3; v_gene: TRBV7-8; abundance: -; CDR3nt: TGTGCCAGCAGCTTAGAGCGACAGGGCGGAAACACCATATATTTT; CDR3aa: CASSLERQGGNTIYF
d_gene: -; len: 13; j_gene: TRBJ1-1; v_gene: TRBV6-1; abundance: -; CDR3nt: TGTGCCAGCCGGTCCCCTGGTGGCACTGAAGCTTTCTTT; CDR3aa: CASRSPGGTEAFF
d_gene: TRBD2; len: 14; j_gene: TRBJ2-5; v_gene: TRBV6-1; abundance: -; CDR3nt: TGTGCCACCCGAGCTAGCGGGGAGGGGGAGACCCAGTACTTC; CDR3aa: CATRASGEGETQYF
d_gene: TRBD2; len: 14; j_gene: TRBJ2-7; v_gene: TRBV19; abundance: -; CDR3nt: TGTGCCAGTAGTATCGGCGGGAGGATCTACGAGCAGTACTTC; CDR3aa: CASSIGGRIYEQYF